The T cell receptor (beta chain) described here comes from a study of blood T cell repertoires in COVID-19. Study-level background: Samples of COVID-19 (acute and convalescent) were obtained from the United States, Italy and Spain.

Profiled with immunoSEQ multiplex PCR; TCRdb holds only in-frame clones, not every one. This sample carries approximately 76,000 clones, around 88% of them seen once, and the ten largest clones take 8% to 9.5%. The germline V gene has CDR1 MNHEY and CDR2 SMNVEV (reference sequence). This CDR3 has 14 residues. The ends were cut back, 8 bases at V and 1 base at J, with 13 bases in the middle. The gene calls are TRBV27 and TRBJ2-3; the D is unclear. Material: peripheral blood. This sequence originates from a young man with acute or convalescent COVID-19. CDR3 residues: CASAPHGGTDTQYF. DNA of the CDR3: TGTGCCAGCGCCCCCCACGGAGGCACAGATACGCAGTATTTT.